The rows below give T cell receptor beta chains drawn from one sample of a study of spatial heterogeneity in lung cancer. TCRdb reprocessed the 5' RACE reads via MiXCR and lists one record per CDR3 protein. Here the sample spans some 39,000 distinct CDR3 sequences, roughly 7.1% being singletons. This material consisted of PBMCs, taken at surgery. These receptors were collected from a female donor with early-stage non-small cell lung cancer. The CDR3 runs from the conserved cysteine through the conserved F or W. D genes are given only for firm matches. The size entry is marked missing in some rows and otherwise reads once, few, many or a size class.

V: TRBV7-8
length: 16
size: -
D: -
J: TRBJ1-5
DNA: TGTGCCAGCAGCTTAGCAACCCCCAGCGGGGGGCAGCCCCAGCATTTT
CDR3: CASSLATPSGGQPQHF

V: TRBV4-1
length: 14
size: many
D: -
J: TRBJ1-1
DNA: TGCGCCAGCAGCGCCCATTCACAGGGCCCTGAAGCTTTCTTT
CDR3: CASSAHSQGPEAFF

V: TRBV7-9
length: 12
size: -
D: TRBD2
J: TRBJ2-7
DNA: TGTGCCATTAGCGGGGGGTTTTACGAGCAGTACTTC
CDR3: CAISGGFYEQYF

V: TRBV30
length: 13
size: many
D: -
J: TRBJ2-1
DNA: TGTGCCTGGGATACCCTTCAGGGCAATGAGCAGTTCTTC
CDR3: CAWDTLQGNEQFF

V: TRBV9
length: 12
size: many
D: -
J: TRBJ1-2
DNA: TGTGCCAGCAGCCAGGCTTTAGGCGGCTACACCTTC
CDR3: CASSQALGGYTF

V: TRBV6-2/TRBV6-3
length: 14
size: many
D: -
J: TRBJ1-5
DNA: TGTGCCAGCAGAACAGGTTATAGCAATCAGCCCCAGCATTTT
CDR3: CASRTGYSNQPQHF

V: TRBV10-1
length: 12
size: many
D: -
J: TRBJ1-1
DNA: TGCGCCAGCAGTGGAGCCGACAGGAACGCTTTCTTT
CDR3: CASSGADRNAFF

V: TRBV28
length: 17
size: -
D: TRBD2
J: TRBJ2-5
DNA: TGTGCCAGCAGTTTTGAGCCTAGCGGGGGGGCCCGTGAGACCCAGTACTTC
CDR3: CASSFEPSGGARETQYF

V: TRBV19
length: 16
size: few
D: TRBD1
J: TRBJ1-1
DNA: TGTGCCAGTAGTATAACCGGGACAGGGAAGGAGGCTGAAGCTTTCTTT
CDR3: CASSITGTGKEAEAFF

V: TRBV5-1
length: 15
size: few
D: -
J: TRBJ2-2
DNA: TGCGCCAGCAGCTTAACTAGCACAGACACCGGGGAGCTGTTTTTT
CDR3: CASSLTSTDTGELFF

V: TRBV4-3
length: 16
size: many
D: TRBD2
J: TRBJ2-1
DNA: TGCGCCAGCAGCCAGACTCTAGCGGGGGCCTACAATGAGCAGTTCTTC
CDR3: CASSQTLAGAYNEQFF

V: TRBV4-1
length: 13
size: many
D: -
J: TRBJ1-5
DNA: TGCGCCAGCAGCCAGGGGGTCAATCAGCCCCAGCATTTT
CDR3: CASSQGVNQPQHF

V: TRBV30
length: 13
size: many
D: -
J: TRBJ2-3
DNA: TGTGCCTGGAGTGTAGCCTCATCAGATACGCAGTATTTT
CDR3: CAWSVASSDTQYF

V: TRBV6-2/TRBV6-3
length: 12
size: many
D: -
J: TRBJ1-1
DNA: TGTGCCAGCAGCCCCGACAGGTTTGAAGCTTTCTTT
CDR3: CASSPDRFEAFF

V: TRBV19
length: 16
size: -
D: TRBD1
J: TRBJ1-4
DNA: TGTGCCAGTCGGGCCGGGACAGGGGCCCTTAATGAAAAACTGTTTTTT
CDR3: CASRAGTGALNEKLFF

V: TRBV5-1
length: 18
size: few
D: TRBD1
J: TRBJ1-4
DNA: TGCGCCAGCAGCTTGGTCCGGGACAGGGATGCAACTAATGAAAAACTGTTTTTT
CDR3: CASSLVRDRDATNEKLFF